This T cell receptor beta chain was captured in a study of cytomegalovirus exposure and HLA in healthy donors. The primer mix had 60 Vbeta and 13 Jbeta primers. The protocol was immunoSEQ multiplex PCR, while the TCRdb copy is restricted to in-frame clones and leaves out a portion. The sample holds around 140,000 clones, around 75% seen once. CDR1 MDHEN and CDR2 SYDVKM come from the germline V gene. This CDR3 is 13 amino acids long. This clone was recorded only once. The V and J genes are TRBV28 and TRBJ2-1, with TRBD2 matching 10 bases. Sequencing used PBMCs. The TCR originated in a woman aged 25 to 39 in good health and CMV-seronegative. The CDR3 DNA follows: TGTGCGCTCGGGACTAGCGTGGACAATGAGCAGTTCTTC. Its translation: CALGTSVDNEQFF.